Listed below are T cell receptor beta chains from one sample, sequenced in a study of cytomegalovirus exposure and HLA in healthy donors. This table comes from immunoSEQ multiplex PCR, and its TCRdb copy is limited to in-frame clones, with some not included. The sample gives 120,000 to 150,000 clones, around 85% of which show up once; about 2.8% is in the top ten. The sequencing sample was made of PBMCs. These receptors were collected from a man between 18 and 35 years old in good health and CMV-seronegative. The CDR3 runs from the conserved cysteine through the conserved F or W. The D gene is left open where the match is weak. Clone size is not always given. Where it is, it says once, few, many or a class for expanded clones.

j_gene: TRBJ2-7; abundance: -; d_gene: TRBD1; v_gene: TRBV4-1; CDR3nt: TGCGCCAGCAGCCCCAACCTAGACAGGGTCTACGAGCAGTACTTC; CDR3aa: CASSPNLDRVYEQYF
j_gene: TRBJ1-2; abundance: -; d_gene: -; v_gene: TRBV6-5; CDR3nt: TGTGCCAGCAGTTCGACAGACAGCTATGGCTACACCTTC; CDR3aa: CASSSTDSYGYTF
j_gene: TRBJ2-5; abundance: -; d_gene: TRBD1; v_gene: TRBV6-1; CDR3nt: TGTGCCAGCAGTGGAACCTGGGACAGGGGAGGGCGGCAGACCCAGTACTTC; CDR3aa: CASSGTWDRGGRQTQYF
j_gene: TRBJ1-2; abundance: -; d_gene: -; v_gene: TRBV28; CDR3nt: TGTGCCAGCAGTCCCGTGGACAGAAGCTATGGCTACACCTTC; CDR3aa: CASSPVDRSYGYTF
j_gene: TRBJ2-2; abundance: -; d_gene: TRBD2; v_gene: TRBV4-2; CDR3nt: TGTGCCAGCAGCCACTCGGCTAGCGGGGGGACCGGGGAGCTGTTTTTT; CDR3aa: CASSHSASGGTGELFF
j_gene: TRBJ2-3; abundance: -; d_gene: TRBD2; v_gene: TRBV18; CDR3nt: TGTGCCAGCTCACCGGGGACTAGCGGGAGCGCAGATACGCAGTATTTT; CDR3aa: CASSPGTSGSADTQYF
j_gene: TRBJ2-5; abundance: -; d_gene: TRBD1; v_gene: TRBV4-2; CDR3nt: TGTGCCAGCAGCCAAGGCAAGGGACAGGGAGGAGAGACCCAGTACTTC; CDR3aa: CASSQGKGQGGETQYF
j_gene: TRBJ2-3; abundance: few; d_gene: TRBD1; v_gene: TRBV6-4; CDR3nt: TGTGCCAGCGGACCGGACAGGGACACAGATACGCAGTATTTT; CDR3aa: CASGPDRDTDTQYF
j_gene: TRBJ2-7; abundance: -; d_gene: TRBD2; v_gene: TRBV4-1; CDR3nt: TGCGCCAGCAGCCAACTGACTAGCGGGGCCCCCTACGAGCAGTACTTC; CDR3aa: CASSQLTSGAPYEQYF
j_gene: TRBJ2-2; abundance: -; d_gene: TRBD1; v_gene: TRBV7-6; CDR3nt: TGTGCCAGCAGCTCCCTCCGCCAGGGGGCCTCGAAGAAGGACACCGGGGAGCTGTTTTTT; CDR3aa: CASSSLRQGASKKDTGELFF
j_gene: TRBJ2-7; abundance: -; d_gene: -; v_gene: TRBV5-4; CDR3nt: TGTGCCAGCAGCCCTGGACTGATCTACGAGCAGTACTTC; CDR3aa: CASSPGLIYEQYF
j_gene: TRBJ2-2; abundance: -; d_gene: TRBD2; v_gene: TRBV28; CDR3nt: TGTGCCAGCGCGATCTATGCAGCGGGAGACACCGGGGAGCTGTTTTTT; CDR3aa: CASAIYAAGDTGELFF
j_gene: TRBJ2-5; abundance: -; d_gene: TRBD1; v_gene: TRBV5-1; CDR3nt: TGCGCCAGCAGCACCCAGACAGGGAAAGAGACCCAGTACTTC; CDR3aa: CASSTQTGKETQYF
j_gene: TRBJ2-3; abundance: -; d_gene: -; v_gene: TRBV9; CDR3nt: TGTGCCAGCAGCGTAGATTCGGGTTTCACAGATACGCAGTATTTT; CDR3aa: CASSVDSGFTDTQYF
j_gene: TRBJ1-6; abundance: -; d_gene: -; v_gene: TRBV25-1; CDR3nt: TGTGCCAGCGGACGACCAGGGTCCCCCTATAATTCACCCCTCCACTTT; CDR3aa: CASGRPGSPYNSPLHF
j_gene: TRBJ2-7; abundance: once; d_gene: TRBD2; v_gene: TRBV28; CDR3nt: TGTGCCAGCTTGGCCCAGCGGGGGGCCTACGAGCAGTACTTC; CDR3aa: CASLAQRGAYEQYF